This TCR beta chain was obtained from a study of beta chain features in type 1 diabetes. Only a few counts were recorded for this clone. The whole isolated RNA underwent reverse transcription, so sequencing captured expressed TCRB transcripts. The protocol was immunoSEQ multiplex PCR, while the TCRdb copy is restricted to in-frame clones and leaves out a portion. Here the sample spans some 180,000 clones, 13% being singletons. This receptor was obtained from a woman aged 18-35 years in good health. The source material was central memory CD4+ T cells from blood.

The CDR3 sequence is CAISDTGTEQFF. The CDR3 nucleotides are TGTGCCATCAGTGACACGGGAACTGAGCAGTTCTTC. The chain couples TRBV10-3 to TRBJ2-1, with D possibly being TRBD2 (5 bases). The CDR3 sequence is 12 residues long. V was clipped by 3 bases and J by 9 bases, with 9 bases between them. CDR1 and CDR2 (germline): ENHRY, SYGVKD.